A selection of T cell receptor beta chains follows, all from one sample in a study of shared clonotypes between healthy human individuals. Generated by immunoSEQ multiplex PCR, the TCRdb table keeps only in-frame clones and is missing some. The sample carries 500,000 to 700,000 clones, about 95% recorded once. The source material was naive CD8+ T cells sorted from blood. These receptor sequences come from a woman under 40 in good health. Both conserved end residues are part of each CDR3. Fields, in order: J gene, D gene, clone size, V gene, CDR3 DNA, CDR3 protein. D genes are given only for firm matches. The size field is filled for only some rows; it gives once, few, many or a size class.

TRBJ2-7 NA NA TRBV7-9 TGTGCCAGCAGCTTAGGCAGGAACAACGAGCAGTACTTC CASSLGRNNEQYF
TRBJ2-7 NA NA TRBV9 TGTGCCAGCAGCGGCAACGGCCAGCCCTACGAGCAGTACTTC CASSGNGQPYEQYF
TRBJ2-7 NA NA TRBV1 TGCACCAGCAGCAAGAGCCTGGGTTTCGCTTACGAGCAGTACTTC CTSSKSLGFAYEQYF
TRBJ1-1 NA NA TRBV28 TGTGCCAGCACCGACTATAGTGGGGGCACTGAAGCTTTCTTT CASTDYSGGTEAFF
TRBJ2-1 TRBD2 NA TRBV28 TGTGCCAGCAGTTTACTAGCGGGGAATACCTACAATGAGCAGTTCTTC CASSLLAGNTYNEQFF
TRBJ2-7 NA NA TRBV27 TGTGCCAGCAAGCCAAACGGAATTTACGAGCAGTACTTC CASKPNGIYEQYF
TRBJ1-1 NA NA TRBV4-1 TGCGCCAGCAGCCAAGATCTACAGGGAGGGACTGAAGCTTTCTTT CASSQDLQGGTEAFF
TRBJ2-7 NA once TRBV4-1 TGCGCCAGCAGCCAAGGAGTGCTGGACTCCTACGAGCAGTACTTC CASSQGVLDSYEQYF
TRBJ2-7 NA NA TRBV19 TGTGCCAGTAGTATTATTCTTGGGGGCTCCTACGAGCAGTACTTC CASSIILGGSYEQYF
TRBJ2-3 NA NA TRBV2 TGTGCCAGCAGATCCTCCGGGGGCACAGATACGCAGTATTTT CASRSSGGTDTQYF
TRBJ2-3 NA NA TRBV21-1 TGTGCCAGCAGCAAAGACAGACATACGCAGTATTTT CASSKDRHTQYF
TRBJ1-5 NA NA TRBV28 TGTGCCAGCAGCCCCGATTTGACCTATAGCAATCAGCCCCAGCATTTT CASSPDLTYSNQPQHF
TRBJ1-2 NA NA TRBV5-6 TGTGCCAGCAGCTTCCAACAGACCGAGTATATCTATGCCGGCTACACCTTC CASSFQQTEYIYAGYTF
TRBJ2-7 TRBD1 NA TRBV6-6 TGTGCCAGCAGTTACTCGACGGGACAGACATACGAGCAGTACTTC CASSYSTGQTYEQYF
TRBJ1-4 NA NA TRBV2 TGTGCCAGCAGTGAAGCGGTGTGGAAACCGTATGAAAAACTGTTTTTT CASSEAVWKPYEKLFF
TRBJ2-7 NA NA TRBV11-2 TGTGCCAGCAGCTCCCCAGGGGGGCCCAAGGGGTACGAGCAGTACTTC CASSSPGGPKGYEQYF
TRBJ2-7 NA NA TRBV21-1 TGTGCCAGCAGCAAAGACAGGGGTTCCTACGAGCAGTACTTC CASSKDRGSYEQYF
TRBJ2-7 TRBD1 NA TRBV4-1 TGCGCCAGCAGCCAAACGGACAGGGCTGGCAACGAGCAGTACTTC CASSQTDRAGNEQYF
TRBJ1-1 NA NA TRBV9 TGTGCCAGCTCGGGCCCGATGCTTGAAGCTTTCTTT CASSGPMLEAFF
TRBJ2-1 NA NA TRBV19 TGTGCCAGTAGTAACGGATTTAATGAGCAGTTCTTC CASSNGFNEQFF
TRBJ2-1 TRBD2 NA TRBV4-1 TGCGCCAGCAGCCAAGTCGCTAGCGGGGAAAACAATGAGCAGTTCTTC CASSQVASGENNEQFF
TRBJ1-5 NA once TRBV28 TGTGCCAGCAGTTTTAGTGGGGTAAATCAGCCCCAGCATTTT CASSFSGVNQPQHF
TRBJ2-7 NA NA TRBV29-1 TGCAGCGTTCACCAGGGCTACGAGCAGTACTTC CSVHQGYEQYF
TRBJ2-1 NA NA TRBV6-5 TGTGCCAGCAGCGACCAGCTACAAGATGAGCAGTTCTTC CASSDQLQDEQFF
TRBJ2-1 NA NA TRBV5-6 TGTGCCAGCAGCAGTGGGTTATACAATGAGCAGTTCTTC CASSSGLYNEQFF
TRBJ2-7 TRBD2 NA TRBV28 TGTGCCAGCAGTTGGACAACCTCCGGACTAGCGGGATCTTACGAGCAGTACTTC CASSWTTSGLAGSYEQYF
TRBJ2-7 NA NA TRBV27 TGTGCCAGCAGTTTATTCTATCAATCGAAGGTCTACGAGCAGTACTTC CASSLFYQSKVYEQYF
TRBJ2-7 TRBD1 NA TRBV27 TGTGCCAGCAGTTTATCCTGGACAGGGGCTGACTACGAGCAGTACTTC CASSLSWTGADYEQYF
TRBJ2-1 NA NA TRBV11-2 TGTGCCAGCAACCTAGGAACGGGGGATGAGCAGTTCTTC CASNLGTGDEQFF
TRBJ2-5 TRBD2 NA TRBV2 TGTGCCAGCAGCGAGCCCTCAGGACTAGCGGGTGAGACCCAGTACTTC CASSEPSGLAGETQYF
TRBJ2-2 NA NA TRBV6-1 TGTGCCAGCAAATACGGGAACACCGGGGAGCTGTTTTTT CASKYGNTGELFF
TRBJ2-3 NA NA TRBV27 TGTGCCAGCAGCCATGGGCCCACTCCAGCGCAGTATTTT CASSHGPTPAQYF
TRBJ2-1 NA NA TRBV6-6 TGTGCCAGCAGTCCCGGGGGCAATGAGCAGTTCTTC CASSPGGNEQFF
TRBJ2-7 NA NA TRBV4-1 TGCGCCAGCAGCCAAATTTTAGTATCCGAGCAGTACTTC CASSQILVSEQYF
TRBJ2-1 TRBD2 NA TRBV29-1 TGCAGCGGACGAAAAGCGGGAGCAGTCCCCAATGAGCAGTTCTTC CSGRKAGAVPNEQFF
TRBJ1-2 NA once TRBV6-5 TGTGCCAGCAGGAAAGTGACACAAAACTATGGCTACACCTTC CASRKVTQNYGYTF
TRBJ2-1 NA NA TRBV7-9 TGTGCCAGCAGCTTAGCGGGAGCGTACAATGAGCAGTTCTTC CASSLAGAYNEQFF
TRBJ1-2 NA NA TRBV7-2 TGTGCCAGCAGCTTTCCCATCTCCGCGAACTATGGCTACACCTTC CASSFPISANYGYTF
TRBJ2-7 NA NA TRBV7-9 TGTGCCAGCAGCTTAGGAGGGTATGGGTCGGGGGAGCAGTACTTC CASSLGGYGSGEQYF
TRBJ2-5 TRBD2 once TRBV7-7 TGTGCCAGCAGCTTAGGGATAGCGGGAGTCGAAGAGACCCAGTACTTC CASSLGIAGVEETQYF
TRBJ1-2 NA NA TRBV5-4 TGTGCCAGCAGCGTCGGGACTCAGAAGGGCTACACCTTC CASSVGTQKGYTF
TRBJ2-1 NA NA TRBV7-6 TGTGCCAGCAGCTTGGCAGACTTCAACAATGAGCAGTTCTTC CASSLADFNNEQFF
TRBJ1-5 TRBD1 NA TRBV2 TGTGCCAGCAGTGAAGGGCAGGGGGAATCCGTTCAGCCCCAGCATTTT CASSEGQGESVQPQHF
TRBJ2-3 TRBD1 NA TRBV19 TGTGCCAGTAGTGCCCGGGACAGGGGTACTAGCACAGATACGCAGTATTTT CASSARDRGTSTDTQYF
TRBJ1-5 NA NA TRBV28 TGTGCCAGCAGTGCGGCTCAGGGGTGGGATCAGCCCCAGCATTTT CASSAAQGWDQPQHF
TRBJ2-7 NA NA TRBV11-2 TGTGCCAGCCGACTAGGGGGGGACTACGAGCAGTACTTC CASRLGGDYEQYF
TRBJ1-5 NA once TRBV7-9 TGTGCCAGCAGCTTAAGAGGTTTTAGCAATCAGCCCCAGCATTTT CASSLRGFSNQPQHF